This T cell receptor beta chain emerged from a study of control samples from healthy donors and cancer patients. The data were produced by immunoSEQ multiplex PCR, yet TCRdb's version contains in-frame clones alone and is incomplete. The table shows 100,000 to 150,000 clones, with roughly nine tenths occurring only once. The CDR3 is 12 residues long. Trimming took 1 base from V and 6 from J, leaving 10 bases between them. CDR1 GTSNPN and CDR2 SVGIG come from the germline V gene (reference sequence). The source of this sequence is a man aged 50 to 60 with head and neck cancer. This rearrangement joins TRBV30 to TRBJ2-7; D remains ambiguous. The specimen sequenced was PBMCs. CDR3 protein: CAWSDSRLEQYF. DNA for the CDR3: TGTGCCTGGAGTGACTCCAGGCTCGAGCAGTACTTC.